This T cell receptor beta chain was profiled in a study of response to subunit inactivated influenza vaccine. Findings of the study overall: There was a suggestion from the authors that each seasonal influenza vaccination recruits few new T cells.

The CDR3 totals 12 residues. CDR1 SNHLY and CDR2 FYNNEI come from the germline V gene. The V end was cut by 4 bases, the J end by 6 bases, with 10 bases between. This clonotype has a handful of counts. Antigen specificity is unknown. TCRdb reprocessed the RT-PCR reads with MiXCR, giving one entry per CDR3 protein. Seen here are 450,000 to 700,000 distinct CDR3 sequences, 14% observed once, and the top ten hold more than 9.5%. This TCR was recovered from a man in his fifties or sixties who received an inactivated influenza vaccine. The specimen comprised PBMCs from blood, sampled 11 to 12 days after vaccination. The rearrangement joins TRBV2 to TRBJ2-7; TRBD1 might be the D (5 bases). The CDR3 DNA is TGTGCCAGCAGTGTTGGGGCAAGCGAGCAGTACTTC. Protein: CASSVGASEQYF.